This TCR beta chain was captured in a study of blood T cell repertoires in COVID-19. The age range of participants was 18 to 89 years, with residence in under 30 US areas. Sequencing was performed with immunoSEQ multiplex PCR; in TCRdb, only in-frame clones are kept and a portion is missing. The table lists 200,000 to 250,000 clones, around 83% of them singletons, with 1.3% in the top ten. CDR1 is SGHRS and CDR2 is YFSETQ in the germline V gene. After removal of 2 bases from V and 4 bases from J, the junction contained 5 bases not matched to a gene. The CDR3 contains 15 residues. The sequence was obtained from a woman between 35 and 50 years old with acute COVID-19. Input material: PBMCs or T cells enriched from blood (not recorded which). The chain employs TRBV5-1 and TRBJ2-7, with 11 bases identical to TRBD2. In DNA, the CDR3 is TGCGCCAGCAGCTTTAGCGGGGGGGCCGGTTACGAGCAGTACTTC. Encoded protein: CASSFSGGAGYEQYF.